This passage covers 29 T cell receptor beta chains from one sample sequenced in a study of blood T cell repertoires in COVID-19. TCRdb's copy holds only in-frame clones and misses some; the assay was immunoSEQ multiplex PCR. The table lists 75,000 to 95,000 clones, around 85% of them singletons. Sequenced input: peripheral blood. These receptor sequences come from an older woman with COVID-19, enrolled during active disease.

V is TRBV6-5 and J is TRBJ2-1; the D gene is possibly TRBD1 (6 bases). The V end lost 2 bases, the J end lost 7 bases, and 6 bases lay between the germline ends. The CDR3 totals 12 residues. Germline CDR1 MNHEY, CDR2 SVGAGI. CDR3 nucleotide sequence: TGTGCCAGCAGTTACGGACAGAATGAGCAGTTCTTC. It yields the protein CASSYGQNEQFF.

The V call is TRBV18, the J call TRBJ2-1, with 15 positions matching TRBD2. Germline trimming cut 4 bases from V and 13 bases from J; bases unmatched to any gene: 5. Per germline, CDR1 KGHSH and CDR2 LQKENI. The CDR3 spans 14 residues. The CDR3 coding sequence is TGTGCCAGCTCACTCGGGACTAGCGGGGGGCCCCAGTTCTTC. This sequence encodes CASSLGTSGGPQFF.

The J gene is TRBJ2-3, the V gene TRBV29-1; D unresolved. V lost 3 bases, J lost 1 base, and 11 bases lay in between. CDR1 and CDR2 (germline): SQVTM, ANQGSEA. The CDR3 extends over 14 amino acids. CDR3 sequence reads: CSVESRGGTDTQYF. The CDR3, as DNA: TGCAGCGTTGAGTCCCGCGGAGGCACAGATACGCAGTATTTT.

CDR3 region: CAGRDSYMNTEAFF. The CDR3, as DNA: TGTGCCGGACGGGACAGCTACATGAACACTGAAGCTTTCTTT. The chain links TRBV10-3 to TRBJ1-1; 7 positions match TRBD1. The V and J ends lost 11 bases and 0 bases, in that order; junction bases with no gene match: 9. Germline V gene sequence: CDR1 ENHRY, CDR2 SYGVKD. The CDR3 covers 14 residues.

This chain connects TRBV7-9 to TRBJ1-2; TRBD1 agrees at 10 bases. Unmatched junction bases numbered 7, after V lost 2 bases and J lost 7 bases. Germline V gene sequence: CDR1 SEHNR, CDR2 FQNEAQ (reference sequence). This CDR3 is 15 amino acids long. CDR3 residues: CASSLTRQGAGGYTF. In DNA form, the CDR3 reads TGTGCCAGCAGCTTAACCCGACAGGGGGCGGGTGGCTACACCTTC.

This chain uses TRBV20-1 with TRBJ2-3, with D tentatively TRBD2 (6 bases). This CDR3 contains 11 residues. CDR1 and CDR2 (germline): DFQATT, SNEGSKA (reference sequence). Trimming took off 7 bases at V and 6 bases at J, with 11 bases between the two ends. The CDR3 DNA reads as TGCAGTGACGGGAGCGGCGATACGCAGTATTTT. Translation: CSDGSGDTQYF.

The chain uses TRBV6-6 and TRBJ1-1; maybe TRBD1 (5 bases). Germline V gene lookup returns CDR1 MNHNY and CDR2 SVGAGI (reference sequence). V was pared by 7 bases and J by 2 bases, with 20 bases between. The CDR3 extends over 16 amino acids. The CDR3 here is CASKHLGQGRNTEAFF. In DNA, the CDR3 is TGTGCCAGCAAACACCTTGGGCAGGGCCGAAACACTGAAGCTTTCTTT.

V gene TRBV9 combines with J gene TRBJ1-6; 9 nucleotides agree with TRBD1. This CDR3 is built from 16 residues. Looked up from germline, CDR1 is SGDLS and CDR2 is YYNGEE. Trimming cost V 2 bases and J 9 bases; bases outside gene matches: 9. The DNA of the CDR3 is TGTGCCAGCAGCGTTGCCGGACAGGGGCCATTTTCACCCCTCCACTTT. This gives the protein CASSVAGQGPFSPLHF.

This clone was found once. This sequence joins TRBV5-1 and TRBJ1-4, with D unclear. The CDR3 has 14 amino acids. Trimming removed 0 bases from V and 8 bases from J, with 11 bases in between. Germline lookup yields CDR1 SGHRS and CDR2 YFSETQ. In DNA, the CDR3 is TGCGCCAGCAGCTTGGCGCAGCCGGGAGAAAAACTGTTTTTT. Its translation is CASSLAQPGEKLFF.

CDR3 loop: CASSNTVRSLFF. The CDR3 region has the DNA TGTGCCAGCAGTAACACGGTCAGGTCCCTGTTTTTT. This sequence joins TRBV12-3 or TRBV12-4 and TRBJ1-4, with D hard to call. The length of the CDR3 is 12 residues. Trimming shortened V by 5 bases and J by 14 bases, and 15 bases separated the two germline ends.

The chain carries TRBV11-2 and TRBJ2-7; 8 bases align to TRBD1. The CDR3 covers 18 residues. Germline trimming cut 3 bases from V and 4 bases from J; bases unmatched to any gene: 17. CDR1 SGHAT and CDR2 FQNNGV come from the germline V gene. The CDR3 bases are TGTGCCAGCAGCTTTAAGGGCAGGGGGCAGGGGGTTCGGTACGAGCAGTACTTC. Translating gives CASSFKGRGQGVRYEQYF.

CDR3 nucleotide sequence: TGTGCCAGCAGCCACACAGGGGCTGAAGCTTTCTTT. Amino acids: CASSHTGAEAFF. The chain is built from TRBV7-9 and TRBJ1-1, with 7 bases fitting TRBD1. Germline CDR1 is SEHNR and CDR2 is FQNEAQ (reference sequence). The trim removed 5 bases at V and 6 bases at J, leaving 3 bases unmatched. CDR3 length: 12 amino acids. Together with reference TRBV7-9 and TRBJ1-1, the CDR3 gives the full variable domain: DTGVSQNPRHKITKRGQNVTFRCDPISEHNRLYWYRQTLGQGPEFLTYFQNEAQLEKSRLLSDRFSAERPKGSFSTLEIQRTEQGDSAMYLCASSHTGAEAFFGQGTRLTVV.

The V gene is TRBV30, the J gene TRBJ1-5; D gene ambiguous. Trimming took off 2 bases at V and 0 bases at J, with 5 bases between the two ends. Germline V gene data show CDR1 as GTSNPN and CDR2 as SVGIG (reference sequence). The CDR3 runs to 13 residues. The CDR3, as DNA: TGTGCCTGGAGTCTTTATAGCAATCAGCCCCAGCATTTT. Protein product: CAWSLYSNQPQHF.

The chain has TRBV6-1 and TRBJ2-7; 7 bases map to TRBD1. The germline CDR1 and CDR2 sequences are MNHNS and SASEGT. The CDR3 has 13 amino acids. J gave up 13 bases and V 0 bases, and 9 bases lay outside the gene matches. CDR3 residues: CASSEAVHRGPYF. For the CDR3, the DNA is TGTGCCAGCAGTGAAGCGGTTCACAGGGGCCCCTACTTC.

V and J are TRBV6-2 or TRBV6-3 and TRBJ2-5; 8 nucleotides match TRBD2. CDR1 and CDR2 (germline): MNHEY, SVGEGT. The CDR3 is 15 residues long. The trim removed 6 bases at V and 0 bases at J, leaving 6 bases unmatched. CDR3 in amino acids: CASSHPRGDQETQYF. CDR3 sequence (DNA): TGTGCCAGCAGCCACCCGCGGGGGGACCAAGAGACCCAGTACTTC.

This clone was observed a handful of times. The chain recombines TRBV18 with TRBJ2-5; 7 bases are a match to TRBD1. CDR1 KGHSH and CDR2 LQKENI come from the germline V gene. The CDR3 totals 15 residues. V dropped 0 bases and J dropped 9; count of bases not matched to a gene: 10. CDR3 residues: CASSPPTGEPRSQYF. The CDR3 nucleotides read TGTGCCAGCTCACCACCCACAGGGGAGCCGCGTTCCCAGTACTTC.

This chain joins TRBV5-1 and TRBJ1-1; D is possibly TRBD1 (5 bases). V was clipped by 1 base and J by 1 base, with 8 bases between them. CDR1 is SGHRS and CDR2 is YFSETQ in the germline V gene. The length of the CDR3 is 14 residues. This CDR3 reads CASSLQGTNTEAFF. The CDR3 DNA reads TGCGCCAGCAGCTTGCAGGGAACGAACACTGAAGCTTTCTTT.

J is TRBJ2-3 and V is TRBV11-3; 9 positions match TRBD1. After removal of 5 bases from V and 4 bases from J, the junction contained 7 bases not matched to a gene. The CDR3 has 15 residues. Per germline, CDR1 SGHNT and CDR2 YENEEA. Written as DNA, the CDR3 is TGTGCCAGCAGCCACCGACAGGGGGGTGCAGATACGCAGTATTTT. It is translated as CASSHRQGGADTQYF. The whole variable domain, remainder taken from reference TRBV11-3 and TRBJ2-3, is EAGVVQSPRYKIIEKKQPVAFWCNPISGHNTLYWYLQNLGQGPELLIRYENEEAVDDSQLPKDRFSAERLKGVDSTLKIQPAELGDSAVYLCASSHRQGGADTQYFGPGTRLTVL.

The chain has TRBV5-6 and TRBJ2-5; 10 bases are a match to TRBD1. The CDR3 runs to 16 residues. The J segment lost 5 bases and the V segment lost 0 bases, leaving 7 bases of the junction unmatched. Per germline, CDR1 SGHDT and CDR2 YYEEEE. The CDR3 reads CASSLAADRGLETQYF. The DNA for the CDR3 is TGTGCCAGCAGCTTGGCCGCCGACAGGGGGCTTGAGACCCAGTACTTC.

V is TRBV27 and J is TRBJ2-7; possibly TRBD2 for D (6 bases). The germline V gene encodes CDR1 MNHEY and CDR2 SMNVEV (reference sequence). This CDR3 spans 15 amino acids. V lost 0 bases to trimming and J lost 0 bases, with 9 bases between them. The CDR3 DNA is TGTGCCAGCAGTTTATCCGGGAGCGGCTCCTACGAGCAGTACTTC. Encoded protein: CASSLSGSGSYEQYF.

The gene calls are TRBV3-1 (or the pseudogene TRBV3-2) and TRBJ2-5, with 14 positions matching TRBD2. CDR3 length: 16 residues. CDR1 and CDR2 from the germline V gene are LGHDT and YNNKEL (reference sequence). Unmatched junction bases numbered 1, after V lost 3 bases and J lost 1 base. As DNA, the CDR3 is TGTGCCAGCAGCCAGGGGACTAGCGGGGGCCAAGAGACCCAGTACTTC. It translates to CASSQGTSGGQETQYF.

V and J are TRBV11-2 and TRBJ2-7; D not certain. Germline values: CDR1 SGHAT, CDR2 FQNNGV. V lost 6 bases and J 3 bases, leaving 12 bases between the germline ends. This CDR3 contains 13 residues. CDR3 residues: CASRAPIDYEQYF. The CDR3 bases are TGTGCCAGCAGAGCCCCGATTGACTACGAGCAGTACTTC.

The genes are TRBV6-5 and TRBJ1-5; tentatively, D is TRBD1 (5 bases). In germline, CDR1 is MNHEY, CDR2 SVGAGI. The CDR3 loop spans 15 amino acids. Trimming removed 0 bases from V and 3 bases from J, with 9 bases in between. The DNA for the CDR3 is TGTGCCAGCAGTTACTCGCAGGGCCCCAATCAGCCCCAGCATTTT. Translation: CASSYSQGPNQPQHF.

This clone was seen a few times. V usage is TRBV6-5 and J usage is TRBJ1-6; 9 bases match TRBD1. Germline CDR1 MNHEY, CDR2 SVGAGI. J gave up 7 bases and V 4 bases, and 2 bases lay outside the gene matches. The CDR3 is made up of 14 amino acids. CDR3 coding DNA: TGTGCCAGCAGTTTTGGGACAGGGAATTCACCCCTCCACTTT. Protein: CASSFGTGNSPLHF.

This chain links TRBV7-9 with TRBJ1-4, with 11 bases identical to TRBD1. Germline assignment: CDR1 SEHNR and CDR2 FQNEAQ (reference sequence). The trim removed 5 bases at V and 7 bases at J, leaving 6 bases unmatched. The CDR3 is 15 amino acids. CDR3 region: CASSPDRGRVEKLFF. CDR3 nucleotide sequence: TGTGCCAGCAGCCCGGACAGGGGGCGCGTTGAAAAACTGTTTTTT.

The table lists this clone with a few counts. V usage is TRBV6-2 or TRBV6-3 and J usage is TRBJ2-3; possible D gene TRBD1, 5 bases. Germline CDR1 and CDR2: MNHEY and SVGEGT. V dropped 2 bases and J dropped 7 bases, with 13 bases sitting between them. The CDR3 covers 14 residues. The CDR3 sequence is CASSYSAGWNTQYF. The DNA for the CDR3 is TGTGCCAGCAGTTACAGTGCAGGGTGGAATACGCAGTATTTT.

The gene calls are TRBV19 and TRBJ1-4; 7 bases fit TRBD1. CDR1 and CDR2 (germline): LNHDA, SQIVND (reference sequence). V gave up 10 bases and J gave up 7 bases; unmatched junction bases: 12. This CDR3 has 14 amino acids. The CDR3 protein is CATNPRGKGEKLFF. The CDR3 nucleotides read TGTGCCACCAACCCCAGGGGGAAGGGTGAAAAACTGTTTTTT.

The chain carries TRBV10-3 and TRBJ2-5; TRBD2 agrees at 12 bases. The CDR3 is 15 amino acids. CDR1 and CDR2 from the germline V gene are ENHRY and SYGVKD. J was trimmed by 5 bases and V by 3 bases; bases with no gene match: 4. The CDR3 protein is CAISDPTSGGETQYF. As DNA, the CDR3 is TGTGCCATCAGTGACCCGACTAGCGGGGGTGAGACCCAGTACTTC.

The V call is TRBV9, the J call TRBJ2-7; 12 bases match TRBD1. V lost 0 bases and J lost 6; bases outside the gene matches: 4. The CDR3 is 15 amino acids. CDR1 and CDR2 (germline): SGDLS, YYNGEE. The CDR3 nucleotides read TGTGCCAGCAGCGTAGGCGGGACAGGGGGCCTCGAGCAGTACTTC. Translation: CASSVGGTGGLEQYF.